This TCR beta chain was profiled in a study of PD-1 blockade in classical Hodgkin lymphoma. Relapses following autologous stem cell transplantation were seen in all patients, with brentuximab vedotin exposure varying. V lost 8 bases to trimming and J lost 6 bases; unmatched junction nucleotides: 5. CDR1 is ENHRY and CDR2 is SYGVKD in the germline V gene. The CDR3 contains 13 residues. The protocol was immunoSEQ multiplex PCR, while the TCRdb copy is restricted to in-frame clones and leaves out a portion. Among some 22,000 clones, less than 80% were seen once, and the ten largest hold 20% to 25%. V is TRBV10-3 and J is TRBJ2-1; TRBD2 agrees at 9 bases. The TCR sequence derives from a human donor with classical Hodgkin lymphoma. The sequenced sample was peripheral blood mononuclear cells (PBMCs), obtained at baseline. CDR3 DNA: TGTGCCATCCGAGGCGGGAGGGGCAATGAGCAGTTCTTC. This gives the protein CAIRGGRGNEQFF.